These T cell receptor beta chains were read from a single sample in a study of blood T cell repertoires in COVID-19. The method was immunoSEQ multiplex PCR; TCRdb's version includes in-frame clones alone and lacks a portion of them. The sample includes approximately 230,000 clones, approximately 88% of them seen just once. Material for sequencing was peripheral blood. The origin of the receptors is a woman in her 30s with COVID-19, enrolled during active disease. Both conserved end residues are part of each CDR3. Each record gives: clone size, J gene, V gene, D gene, CDR3 protein, CDR3 DNA. A D gene is named only where the DNA matches it firmly. Rows give clone size only sometimes, using once, few, many, or a class for an expanded clone.

clone_size: .; j_call: TRBJ2-1; v_call: TRBV27; d_call: TRBD1; cdr3_aa: CASTEQGARNEQFF; cdr3_nt: TGTGCCAGCACCGAACAGGGGGCAAGAAATGAGCAGTTCTTC
clone_size: .; j_call: TRBJ2-3; v_call: TRBV7-8; d_call: TRBD2; cdr3_aa: CASSSAGGLGTDTQYF; cdr3_nt: TGTGCCAGCAGCTCAGCGGGGGGGCTTGGCACAGATACGCAGTATTTT
clone_size: .; j_call: TRBJ2-7; v_call: TRBV7-9; d_call: .; cdr3_aa: CASSFMSAPTNEQYF; cdr3_nt: TGTGCCAGCAGCTTCATGAGTGCGCCCACGAACGAGCAGTACTTC
clone_size: .; j_call: TRBJ2-5; v_call: TRBV5-4; d_call: TRBD2; cdr3_aa: CASSFAREGQETQYF; cdr3_nt: TGTGCCAGCAGCTTCGCCCGGGAGGGACAAGAGACCCAGTACTTC
clone_size: .; j_call: TRBJ1-1; v_call: TRBV13; d_call: TRBD1; cdr3_aa: CASRRQGFSKGTEAFF; cdr3_nt: TGTGCCAGCAGGCGACAGGGGTTTTCGAAGGGCACTGAAGCTTTCTTT
clone_size: .; j_call: TRBJ2-6; v_call: TRBV19; d_call: .; cdr3_aa: CASTPRSAGLSSGANVLTF; cdr3_nt: TGTGCCAGTACCCCCAGGTCGGCAGGGCTTAGCTCTGGGGCCAACGTCCTGACTTTC
clone_size: .; j_call: TRBJ1-5; v_call: TRBV7-9; d_call: .; cdr3_aa: CASGLAYQPQHF; cdr3_nt: TGTGCCAGCGGTCTAGCGTATCAGCCCCAGCATTTT
clone_size: .; j_call: TRBJ1-4; v_call: TRBV24-1; d_call: .; cdr3_aa: CATSDGPNEKLFF; cdr3_nt: TGTGCCACCAGTGATGGGCCAAATGAAAAACTGTTTTTT
clone_size: .; j_call: TRBJ2-3; v_call: TRBV18; d_call: .; cdr3_aa: CASSGDVVAPSSTDTQYF; cdr3_nt: TGTGCCAGCTCGGGCGACGTGGTTGCGCCAAGTAGCACAGATACGCAGTATTTT
clone_size: .; j_call: TRBJ2-5; v_call: TRBV9; d_call: TRBD2; cdr3_aa: CASSVGLAGEETQYF; cdr3_nt: TGTGCCAGCAGCGTAGGACTAGCGGGAGAAGAGACCCAGTACTTC
clone_size: few; j_call: TRBJ1-2; v_call: TRBV9; d_call: .; cdr3_aa: CASNPRGADGYTF; cdr3_nt: TGTGCCAGCAACCCACGGGGGGCGGATGGCTACACCTTC
clone_size: .; j_call: TRBJ2-1; v_call: TRBV6-5; d_call: TRBD2; cdr3_aa: CASSSLAGLYNEQFF; cdr3_nt: TGTGCCAGCAGTTCGCTAGCGGGATTGTACAATGAGCAGTTCTTC
clone_size: .; j_call: TRBJ2-2; v_call: TRBV27; d_call: .; cdr3_aa: CASSFSPHRTGRGTGELFF; cdr3_nt: TGTGCCAGCAGTTTTAGCCCCCATCGTACAGGGAGGGGCACCGGGGAGCTGTTTTTT
clone_size: .; j_call: TRBJ2-3; v_call: TRBV3-1/TRBV3-2; d_call: TRBD2; cdr3_aa: CASSQGRTRGTDTQYF; cdr3_nt: TGTGCCAGCAGCCAAGGGCGGACTAGGGGCACAGATACGCAGTATTTT
clone_size: .; j_call: TRBJ1-1; v_call: TRBV10-3; d_call: .; cdr3_aa: CAISRVAGAEAFF; cdr3_nt: TGTGCCATTTCCAGGGTTGCGGGGGCTGAAGCTTTCTTT
clone_size: few; j_call: TRBJ1-1; v_call: TRBV6-2/TRBV6-3; d_call: .; cdr3_aa: CASSYWALKTEAFF; cdr3_nt: TGTGCCAGCAGCTACTGGGCGCTTAAGACTGAAGCTTTCTTT
clone_size: once; j_call: TRBJ2-1; v_call: TRBV19; d_call: .; cdr3_aa: CASSPSYNEQFF; cdr3_nt: TGTGCCAGTAGTCCCTCGTACAATGAGCAGTTCTTC
clone_size: .; j_call: TRBJ1-3; v_call: TRBV5-5; d_call: .; cdr3_aa: CASSPQQGAGNTIYF; cdr3_nt: TGTGCCAGCAGCCCCCAACAGGGAGCGGGAAACACCATATATTTT
clone_size: .; j_call: TRBJ2-7; v_call: TRBV6-6; d_call: .; cdr3_aa: CASSEGRYEQYF; cdr3_nt: TGTGCCAGCAGTGAGGGTCGCTACGAGCAGTACTTC
clone_size: .; j_call: TRBJ2-5; v_call: TRBV29-1; d_call: TRBD1; cdr3_aa: CSVELAGGLETQYF; cdr3_nt: TGCAGCGTTGAATTGGCAGGGGGCTTGGAGACCCAGTACTTC
clone_size: .; j_call: TRBJ1-1; v_call: TRBV6-2/TRBV6-3; d_call: .; cdr3_aa: CASSYSMAGDMNTEAFF; cdr3_nt: TGTGCCAGCAGTTACTCTATGGCAGGGGACATGAACACTGAAGCTTTCTTT
clone_size: once; j_call: TRBJ1-2; v_call: TRBV4-2; d_call: .; cdr3_aa: CASSQDGGGGGGGYTF; cdr3_nt: TGTGCCAGCAGCCAAGATGGCGGGGGCGGGGGAGGTGGCTACACCTTC